This TCR beta chain derives from a study of response to subunit inactivated influenza vaccine. From germline, CDR1 is SGDLS and CDR2 YYNGEE. V lost 0 bases to trimming and J lost 5 bases; unmatched junction nucleotides: 3. The CDR3 has 15 residues. Regarding the study as a whole: The authors proposed limited new T cell recruitment per seasonal influenza vaccination.

About this clonotype itself: The target antigen is unknown.

MiXCR, run by TCRdb on the RT-PCR reads, gives a single entry per CDR3 protein. The sample has fewer than 550,000 distinct CDR3 sequences, around 25% seen once. The J gene is TRBJ2-1, the V gene TRBV9; 9 bases map to TRBD2. Specimen: CD4+ T cells sorted from PBMCs, collected about 5 days after vaccination. This clonotype was obtained from a man over 45 who received an inactivated influenza vaccine. The CDR3 sequence: CASSVAQRGDNEQFF. The CDR3 DNA sequence: TGTGCCAGCAGCGTAGCCCAGCGGGGGGACAATGAGCAGTTCTTC.